This T cell receptor beta chain was recorded in a study of T cells in Graves' hyperthyroidism and ophthalmopathy. This clonotype was recorded a few times. What it binds is not known. General observations from the study: In the blood, most expanded thyroid clonotypes above 0.001 appeared as well.

Trimming took off 7 bases at V and 6 bases at J, with 18 bases between the two ends. The CDR3 extends over 15 amino acids. The germline gives CDR1 MDHEN, CDR2 SYDVKM. Amplification of TCR beta CDR3 regions used RNA as the template. A set of HTBI primers served as the primers for a first-round RT-PCR of the TCR CDR3. In TCRdb, the multiplex PCR reads were re-called with MiXCR into one record per CDR3 protein. This sample carries hundreds of thousands of distinct CDR3 sequences, less than 25% of them seen once, and the ten largest clones take roughly 30%. The chain recombines TRBV28 with TRBJ2-2; D perhaps matches TRBD2 (6 bases). This TCR was sampled from a man younger than 40 with Graves' ophthalmopathy. Sequencing used blood. Here the CDR3 reads CASTAGGAGPGELFF. Written as DNA, the CDR3 is TGTGCCAGCACCGCCGGCGGGGCAGGGCCCGGGGAGCTGTTTTTT. Full variable domain (missing parts from reference TRBV28 and TRBJ2-2): DVKVTQSSRYLVKRTGEKVFLECVQDMDHENMFWYRQDPGLGLRLIYFSYDVKMKEKGDIPEGYSVSREKKERFSLILESASTNQTSMYLCASTAGGAGPGELFFGEGSRLTVL.